Following are 17 T cell receptor beta chains from one sample sequenced in a study of T cells in Graves' hyperthyroidism and ophthalmopathy. TCR beta CDR3 regions were amplified from RNA transcripts. The TCR CDR3 first-round RT-PCR relied on the HTBI primer set. MiXCR, applied by TCRdb to the multiplex PCR reads, yields one record per CDR3 protein. Of approximately 620,000 distinct CDR3 sequences in the sample, about a sixth were seen once. The specimen sequenced was blood. These receptors all stem from a woman aged 40 to 50 with Graves' ophthalmopathy.

This clonotype was counted many times. The V call is TRBV11-2, the J call TRBJ2-7; the D is unclear. Trimming removed 2 bases at V and 6 bases at J, with 11 bases between. CDR3 length: 13 amino acids. Germline-derived CDR1 and CDR2 are SGHAT and FQNNGV. The CDR3 DNA sequence: TGTGCCAGCAGCTTAAGAAGTGGGCGCGAGCAGTACTTC. Its protein is CASSLRSGREQYF.

Many counts were recorded for this clonotype. V and J are TRBV12-3 or TRBV12-4 and TRBJ2-7, with a tentative D call TRBD2 (5 bases). The V end was cut by 4 bases, the J end by 3 bases, with 13 bases between. The CDR3 runs to 14 residues. CDR3 DNA sequence: TGTGCCAGCAGTTCGGCGTTCGCGGGCTACGAGCAGTACTTC. Encoded protein: CASSSAFAGYEQYF.

The table lists this clonotype with a few counts. The rearrangement joins TRBV4-1 to TRBJ2-1, with 9 bases aligning to TRBD1. Germline V gives CDR1 MGHRA, CDR2 YSYEKL. J was trimmed by 6 bases and V by 0 bases; bases with no gene match: 9. The CDR3 length is 17 residues. DNA of the CDR3: TGCGCCAGCAGCCAAGATTGGGGGACAGGGTTAGGCAATGAGCAGTTCTTC. Translating gives CASSQDWGTGLGNEQFF.

This clonotype has just a few counts. The V and J genes are TRBV12-3 or TRBV12-4 and TRBJ1-5, with D possibly being TRBD1 (6 bases). Trimming pared 3 bases from V and 0 bases from J, leaving 12 bases between. The CDR3 sequence is 16 residues long. The CDR3 DNA reads TGTGCCAGCAGTTTGTGGCAGGGGCATAGCAATCAGCCCCAGCATTTT. This translates into CASSLWQGHSNQPQHF.

In this sample, this clonotype turned up many times. This sequence joins TRBV20-1 and TRBJ2-6; D call uncertain. The CDR3 covers 12 residues. Looked up from germline, CDR1 is DFQATT and CDR2 is SNEGSKA (reference sequence). V was cut by 6 bases and J by 1 base, with 4 bases left in between. CDR3 residues: CSAWSGANVLTF. The CDR3 coding sequence is TGCAGTGCCTGGTCTGGGGCCAACGTCCTGACTTTC.

This clonotype appeared a few times. V and J are TRBV5-1 and TRBJ1-1; D unclear. Trimming removed 0 bases from V and 6 bases from J, with 12 bases in between. The CDR3 sequence is 14 residues long. The germline CDR1 and CDR2 sequences are SGHRS and YFSETQ. CDR3 DNA sequence: TGCGCCAGCAGCTTGGACGGGCTAGGGTCTGAAGCTTTCTTT. Translation: CASSLDGLGSEAFF.

Ten or more counts support this clonotype. The chain couples TRBV18 to TRBJ1-2; no clear D gene. CDR1 is KGHSH and CDR2 is LQKENI in the germline V gene. The ends were cut back, 2 bases at V and 3 bases at J, with 4 bases in the middle. This CDR3 region has 12 residues. The CDR3 is CASSPEDYGYTF. The CDR3 nucleotides are TGTGCCAGCTCACCAGAGGACTATGGCTACACCTTC.

This clonotype was picked up many times. The CDR3 DNA is TGTGCCAGCAGCTCCTTTGGCAGGAGGGCGTGGGGCACAGATACGCAGTATTTT. This codes for CASSSFGRRAWGTDTQYF. This chain joins TRBV7-2 and TRBJ2-3, with D possibly TRBD2 on 6 matching bases. The CDR3 contains 18 residues. Germline CDR1 and CDR2: SGHTA and FQGNSA. With 4 bases removed from V and 1 base from J, the gap between germline ends came to 21 bases.

In its sample, this clonotype was seen a few times. The chain couples TRBV7-9 to TRBJ2-3, with D possibly being TRBD2 (5 bases). The CDR3 is 15 amino acids. CDR1 SEHNR and CDR2 FQNEAQ come from the germline V gene (reference sequence). V gave up 5 bases and J gave up 2 bases, with 14 bases separating them. DNA for the CDR3: TGTGCCAGCAGCCGCGAGGGAATGATCACAGATACGCAGTATTTT. Translation: CASSREGMITDTQYF.

In this sample, this clonotype turned up a few times. V gene TRBV10-2 combines with J gene TRBJ2-4, with D possibly being TRBD1 (5 bases). The length of the CDR3 is 17 residues. Germline loops: CDR1 WSHSY, CDR2 SAAADI. V lost 0 bases and J lost 0, with 12 bases in between. The CDR3 DNA reads TGCGCCAGCAGTGAGTCGATCTGGCAGGGAGCCAAAAACATTCAGTACTTC. It codes for CASSESIWQGAKNIQYF.

This clonotype was seen a few times. The V call is TRBV9, the J call TRBJ2-7, with D maybe TRBD1 (5 bases). Germline loops: CDR1 SGDLS, CDR2 YYNGEE. Trimming stripped 2 bases from V and 6 bases from J, with 15 bases between. The CDR3 is 14 residues long. The CDR3 DNA reads TGTGCCAGCAGCGTTTCGGCAGGGTCTCTCGAGCAGTACTTC. It yields the protein CASSVSAGSLEQYF.

The chain recombines TRBV6-1 with TRBJ1-4, with D uncertain. This CDR3 spans 13 amino acids. Germline assignment: CDR1 MNHNS and CDR2 SASEGT. V lost 8 bases and J 8 bases, leaving 15 bases between the germline ends. Here the CDR3 DNA reads TGTGCCAGCTCTGCTTCGGGTCTGGAAAAACTGTTTTTT. Protein sequence: CASSASGLEKLFF.

With respect to this clonotype: Since no conserved phenylalanine or tryptophan closes the CDR3, a read error is the likely cause. The chain joins TRBV7-9 to TRBJ2-3, with D unclear. The CDR3 extends over 13 amino acids. Germline assignment: CDR1 SEHNR and CDR2 FQNEAQ (reference sequence). V was clipped by 0 bases and J by 0 bases, with 1 base between them. Here the CDR3 reads CASSLASTDTQYS. In DNA, the CDR3 is TGTGCCAGCAGCTTAGCGAGCACAGATACGCAGTATTCT.

The sample holds a few counts of this clonotype. The CDR3 region has the DNA TGCAGTGCTAGCGACGGGGGCAAAGAGACCCAGTACTTC. Protein sequence: CSASDGGKETQYF. The rearrangement joins TRBV20-1 to TRBJ2-5; D tentatively fits TRBD1 or TRBD2 (6 bases each). The V end lost 3 bases, the J end lost 3 bases, and 11 bases lay between the germline ends. This CDR3 is 13 amino acids long. CDR1 is DFQATT and CDR2 is SNEGSKA in the germline V gene (reference sequence).

This clonotype was observed a few times. Just one base apart from a much larger clone, this may be a read error. The chain combines TRBV3-1 with TRBJ2-5; weak D call: TRBD2 (6 bases). The V gene lost 4 bases and the J gene lost 9 bases, with 18 bases spanning the gap. This CDR3 has 14 residues. Germline V gene data show CDR1 as LGHDT and CDR2 as YNNKEL (reference sequence). The CDR3 bases are TGTGCCAGCAGCCCCAGGACACCGGGGGAGGCCCAGTACTTC. This translates into CASSPRTPGEAQYF.

J is TRBJ2-7 and V is TRBV9; the D gene is possibly TRBD2 (6 bases). Per germline, CDR1 SGDLS and CDR2 YYNGEE. V dropped 0 bases and J dropped 3 bases, with 13 bases sitting between them. The CDR3 sequence is 15 residues long. The CDR3 DNA is TGTGCCAGCAGCGTAGGTAGCGGTGGCCTCTACGAGCAGTACTTC. This translates into CASSVGSGGLYEQYF.

This clonotype was detected only a few times. This chain joins TRBV3-1 and TRBJ2-2, with 10 bases that match TRBD2. The CDR3 covers 17 residues. The junction had 2 bases not matched to a gene; V was cut back by 1 base and J by 0 bases. CDR1 is LGHDT and CDR2 is YNNKEL in the germline V gene (reference sequence). The chain's CDR3 is CASSQVGLAANTGELFF. As DNA, the CDR3 is TGTGCCAGCAGCCAAGTTGGACTAGCGGCGAACACCGGGGAGCTGTTTTTT. Combining the CDR3 with reference TRBV3-1 and TRBJ2-2 gives the whole variable domain DTAVSQTPKYLVTQMGNDKSIKCEQNLGHDTMYWYKQDSKKFLKIMFSYNNKELIINETVPNRFSPKSPDKAHLNLHINSLELGDSAVYFCASSQVGLAANTGELFFGEGSRLTVL.